These T cell receptor beta chains were read from a single sample in a study of blood T cell repertoires in COVID-19. The repertoire was sequenced with immunoSEQ multiplex PCR; TCRdb's copy has only in-frame clones and lacks some. Of fewer than 150,000 clones in the sample, almost 85% were seen once. The sample taken for sequencing was peripheral blood. Receptor source: a man in his forties or fifties with acute or convalescent COVID-19. Both conserved end residues are part of each CDR3. Fields, in order: clone size, V gene, D gene, J gene, CDR3 protein, CDR3 DNA. D genes are given only for firm matches. Only some rows state a clone size, as once, few, many or a class for expanded clones.

few	TRBV4-1	TRBD1	TRBJ1-6	CASSHLTGTGSYNSPLHF	TGCGCCAGCAGCCATTTAACGGGGACAGGCTCCTATAATTCACCCCTCCACTTT
-	TRBV28	TRBD2	TRBJ2-6	CASSSETLAGHSGANVLTF	TGTGCCAGCAGTTCTGAGACCCTAGCGGGCCACTCTGGGGCCAACGTCCTGACTTTC
-	TRBV3-1/TRBV3-2	-	TRBJ1-2	CASSQAGVDYGYTF	TGTGCCAGCAGCCAAGCAGGGGTCGACTATGGCTACACCTTC
-	TRBV11-2	-	TRBJ1-5	CASSLDGGRNNQPQHF	TGTGCCAGCAGCTTAGATGGAGGGCGAAACAATCAGCCCCAGCATTTT
few	TRBV4-1	-	TRBJ1-5	CASSHARGQPQHF	TGCGCCAGCAGCCACGCTAGGGGACAGCCCCAGCATTTT
-	TRBV19	TRBD1	TRBJ1-5	CGTGLNQPQHF	TGTGGGACAGGACTCAATCAGCCCCAGCATTTT
many	TRBV28	TRBD1	TRBJ1-5	CATQFRGNQPQHF	TGTGCCACCCAGTTCAGGGGGAATCAGCCCCAGCATTTT
-	TRBV7-9	TRBD1	TRBJ2-7	CASSSMGTGLVYEQYF	TGTGCCAGCAGCTCCATGGGGACAGGGCTAGTCTACGAGCAGTACTTC
-	TRBV6-5	-	TRBJ1-4	CASGPRQGAGEKLFF	TGTGCCAGCGGCCCCCGTCAAGGGGCCGGTGAAAAACTGTTTTTT
-	TRBV4-2	TRBD2	TRBJ2-7	CASSQDYRDYSYEQYF	TGTGCCAGCAGCCAAGATTATAGGGACTACTCCTACGAGCAGTACTTC
-	TRBV5-5	-	TRBJ2-6	CASSLSQEGTPSGANVLTF	TGTGCCAGCAGCTTGTCTCAGGAGGGGACCCCCTCTGGGGCCAACGTCCTGACTTTC
-	TRBV11-2	TRBD1	TRBJ1-2	CASSSSGTGNYGYTF	TGTGCCAGCAGCTCCTCCGGGACAGGGAACTATGGCTACACCTTC
-	TRBV6-5	-	TRBJ1-1	CASTLGGGNSEAFF	TGTGCCAGCACCCTAGGCGGGGGAAATTCTGAAGCTTTCTTT
-	TRBV2	-	TRBJ1-2	CASSDRQRIYGYTF	TGTGCCAGCAGCGACAGACAGCGCATCTATGGCTACACCTTC
-	TRBV7-6	-	TRBJ1-2	CASSLSGTIYGYTF	TGTGCCAGCAGTTTATCAGGGACTATCTATGGCTACACCTTC
-	TRBV3-1/TRBV3-2	-	TRBJ1-1	CASSQVLGVNTEAFF	TGTGCCAGCAGCCAAGTATTAGGGGTGAACACTGAAGCTTTCTTT
-	TRBV4-1	-	TRBJ1-3	CASSQSSGVDGNTIYF	TGCGCCAGCAGCCAAAGCTCCGGGGTGGATGGAAACACCATATATTTT
-	TRBV30	TRBD2	TRBJ2-7	CAWRPSGSYEQYF	TGTGCCTGGCGGCCTAGCGGATCCTACGAGCAGTACTTC
once	TRBV9	TRBD1	TRBJ1-5	CASSREGAQPQHF	TGTGCCAGCAGCCGGGAGGGGGCTCAGCCCCAGCATTTT
-	TRBV7-9	TRBD1	TRBJ2-6	CASSHTGDGANVLTF	TGTGCCAGCAGCCATACAGGGGATGGGGCCAACGTCCTGACTTTC
once	TRBV9	TRBD1	TRBJ2-7	CASSPGQVPYEQYF	TGTGCCAGCAGCCCAGGACAGGTGCCTTACGAGCAGTACTTC
few	TRBV2	-	TRBJ2-3	CASMAASTDTQYF	TGTGCCAGCATGGCGGCGAGCACAGATACGCAGTATTTT
-	TRBV9	-	TRBJ2-3	CASSVSVRTDTQYF	TGTGCCAGCAGCGTAAGTGTCAGAACAGATACGCAGTATTTT
-	TRBV30	TRBD1	TRBJ1-2	CAWSGQGYGYTF	TGTGCCTGGAGTGGACAGGGATATGGCTACACCTTC
-	TRBV5-1	-	TRBJ2-1	CASSLGGQHNEQFF	TGCGCCAGCAGCTTGGGAGGACAGCACAATGAGCAGTTCTTC
-	TRBV2	-	TRBJ1-6	CASSSLGENSPLHF	TGTGCCAGCAGCTCCCTGGGCGAGAATTCACCCCTCCACTTT
-	TRBV28	TRBD1	TRBJ1-1	CASSPPGTGGGWAEAFF	TGTGCCAGCAGTCCCCCGGGGACAGGGGGCGGGTGGGCTGAAGCTTTCTTT
-	TRBV6-5	-	TRBJ2-5	CASSYLGGRQETQYF	TGTGCCAGCAGTTATTTGGGGGGGCGACAAGAGACCCAGTACTTC
-	TRBV5-1	TRBD2	TRBJ2-5	CASSFGQGTSGTQETQYF	TGCGCCAGCAGCTTTGGACAGGGGACTAGCGGGACTCAAGAGACCCAGTACTTC
-	TRBV7-9	TRBD1	TRBJ1-1	CASRHEGANTEAFF	TGTGCCAGCAGACACGAGGGGGCGAACACTGAAGCTTTCTTT
-	TRBV3-1/TRBV3-2	-	TRBJ1-5	CASGRQSSQPQHF	TGTGCCAGCGGTCGACAGAGCTCTCAGCCCCAGCATTTT
-	TRBV30	TRBD1	TRBJ2-7	CAWRSRLTGSSYEQYF	TGTGCCTGGAGATCTCGTCTGACAGGGTCCTCCTACGAGCAGTACTTC
once	TRBV11-2	TRBD2	TRBJ2-5	CASSRSGSSVETQYF	TGTGCCAGCAGCCGTAGCGGGAGCTCCGTAGAGACCCAGTACTTC
-	TRBV3-1/TRBV3-2	-	TRBJ1-4	CASSQDLVPGSKLFF	TGTGCCAGCAGCCAAGATCTGGTCCCCGGGTCTAAACTGTTTTTT
-	TRBV7-9	-	TRBJ1-6	CASSWQNSPLHF	TGTGCCAGCAGCTGGCAGAATTCACCCCTCCACTTT
-	TRBV6-5	TRBD2	TRBJ2-5	CASSRLAGGRETQYF	TGTGCCAGCAGTCGACTAGCGGGGGGTAGAGAGACCCAGTACTTC
few	TRBV6-1	-	TRBJ1-2	CASSEARDGMYGYTF	TGTGCCAGCAGTGAAGCGCGGGACGGGATGTATGGCTACACCTTC
-	TRBV7-9	TRBD1	TRBJ2-7	CASSSPDRGQYEQYF	TGTGCCAGCAGCTCCCCGGACAGGGGGCAGTACGAGCAGTACTTC
-	TRBV5-1	TRBD1	TRBJ1-1	CASSGGTGMNTEAFF	TGCGCCAGCAGCGGGGGGACAGGGATGAACACTGAAGCTTTCTTT
-	TRBV5-4	-	TRBJ1-2	CASSLSLIEYGYTF	TGTGCCAGCAGCTTAAGTCTGATAGAGTATGGCTACACCTTC
-	TRBV7-9	TRBD2	TRBJ2-2	CASSSPAGAGELFF	TGTGCCAGCAGCTCACCCGCGGGGGCCGGGGAGCTGTTTTTT
-	TRBV13	-	TRBJ2-7	CASSLGTGLYEQYF	TGTGCCAGCAGCTTAGGGACAGGTCTCTACGAGCAGTACTTC
-	TRBV11-2	TRBD1	TRBJ1-4	CASSLFQGGSEKLFF	TGTGCCAGCAGCTTATTTCAGGGGGGTAGTGAAAAACTGTTTTTT